The 18 T cell receptor beta chains below were found in one sample sequenced in a study of PD-1 blockade in classical Hodgkin lymphoma (dated by TCRdb to the early 2020s). The time point tag for this specimen amounts to: cycle 2 day 1 (C2D1) of nivolumab. Every trial patient had relapsed after autologous stem cell transplantation, and cohorts A, B and C differed in prior brentuximab vedotin exposure. Library preparation was by the immunoSEQ multiplex PCR assay. The table was pulled from immuneACCESS by TCRdb, which kept in-frame rearrangements only. Such tables lose some clones; where checked, under half of the loss comes from unresolved V genes, and the rest has no known cause. This sample has more than 140,000 clones in its table, and 78% of those were observed once. Approximately 9.6% of the sample lies in the top ten. Sequenced material: peripheral blood mononuclear cells (PBMCs), taken before the second cycle of nivolumab. These TCRs come from a human donor with classical Hodgkin lymphoma.

The V gene is TRBV9, the J gene TRBJ2-3, with D possibly being TRBD2 (5 bases). The CDR3 length is 15 residues. In germline, CDR1 is SGDLS, CDR2 YYNGEE. Trimming cost V 4 bases and J 0 bases, with 12 bases left between them. In DNA, the CDR3 is TGTGCCAGCAGCCCGATGACTACTAGCACAGATACGCAGTATTTT. Its translation is CASSPMTTSTDTQYF.

The V gene is TRBV11-2, the J gene TRBJ2-1, with D maybe TRBD2 (6 bases). Per germline, CDR1 SGHAT and CDR2 FQNNGV. The ends were cut back, 3 bases at V and 0 bases at J, with 12 bases in the middle. The CDR3 has 16 amino acids. Here the CDR3 reads CASSLGGPSSYNEQFF. The CDR3 bases are TGTGCCAGCAGCTTGGGGGGACCGAGCTCCTACAATGAGCAGTTCTTC.

By its share, this clone is medium-sized. The gene calls are TRBV2 and TRBJ1-5; a possible D gene is TRBD1 (5 bases). V was clipped by 2 bases and J by 4 bases, with 15 bases between them. The CDR3 loop spans 16 amino acids. CDR1 and CDR2 from the germline V gene are SNHLY and FYNNEI. The CDR3: CASSEMRVGGNQPQHF. CDR3 nucleotides: TGTGCCAGCAGTGAAATGAGGGTTGGGGGTAATCAGCCCCAGCATTTT.

The V gene is TRBV6-6, the J gene TRBJ2-7; 10 positions agree with TRBD1. The CDR3 is made up of 14 amino acids. The ends lost 6 bases at V and 6 bases at J; junction bases unmatched: 8. Germline CDR1 MNHNY, CDR2 SVGAGI (reference sequence). The CDR3 sequence: CASRRGTGAFEQYF. The CDR3, as DNA: TGTGCCAGCAGGAGGGGGACAGGGGCATTCGAGCAGTACTTC.

In this sample, this clone turned up a few times. This chain joins TRBV7-2 and TRBJ2-7; 8 bases align to TRBD1. The CDR3 loop spans 14 amino acids. The V segment lost 5 bases and the J segment 2 bases; nucleotides outside the gene matches: 5. CDR1 is SGHTA and CDR2 is FQGNSA in the germline V gene. CDR3 protein: CASSRRQGPYEQYF. Written as DNA, the CDR3 is TGTGCCAGCAGCCGTCGACAGGGGCCCTACGAGCAGTACTTC.

The chain links TRBV28 to TRBJ2-1, with D possibly called TRBD1 or TRBD2 (5 bases each). The CDR3 runs 16 residues. Trimming pared 5 bases from V and 4 bases from J, leaving 18 bases between. Germline values: CDR1 MDHEN, CDR2 SYDVKM. CDR3 sequence (DNA): TGTGCCAGCAGTCCGAGTTCTGGGGGTCGGTACAATGAGCAGTTCTTC. This sequence encodes CASSPSSGGRYNEQFF.

The chain joins TRBV5-1 to TRBJ2-1, with 8 positions matching TRBD2. The CDR3 consists of 14 residues. The J segment lost 6 bases and the V segment lost 4 bases, leaving 6 bases of the junction unmatched. From germline, CDR1 is SGHRS and CDR2 YFSETQ. The CDR3 nucleotides read TGCGCCAGCAGCGGCGGGACTAGTATCAATGAGCAGTTCTTC. Protein: CASSGGTSINEQFF.

To note about this clone: Germline and junction disagree at one end, which may indicate a read error. The rearrangement uses TRBV7-7 and TRBJ2-3; no clear D gene. There are 14 residues in the CDR3. Germline-derived CDR1 and CDR2 are SSHAT and FNYEAQ (reference sequence). The CDR3 DNA follows: TGTGCTAGCAGCCCTATAACTAGCACAGATACGCAGTATTTT. This translates into CASSPITSTDTQYF.

The chain combines TRBV10-3 with TRBJ2-2; no firm D call. The germline gives CDR1 ENHRY, CDR2 SYGVKD. The CDR3 sequence is 13 residues long. Trimming pared 3 bases from V and 6 bases from J, leaving 8 bases between. The CDR3 region is CAISDHRAGELFF. The CDR3 DNA reads TGTGCCATCAGTGATCATAGAGCCGGGGAGCTGTTTTTT.

V gene TRBV28 combines with J gene TRBJ2-1; TRBD2 matches at 10 bases. CDR3 length: 20 amino acids. J was trimmed by 7 bases and V by 1 base; bases with no gene match: 19. CDR1 is MDHEN, CDR2 SYDVKM, per germline. The CDR3 loop is CASSLFARGRTAGGRNEQFF. Written as DNA, the CDR3 is TGTGCCAGCAGTTTATTCGCCAGGGGGCGCACAGCGGGAGGGAGGAATGAGCAGTTCTTC.

This chain connects TRBV21-1 to TRBJ2-7; no check of the table's D call, TRBD2, against the DNA was made. TRBV21-1 is a known pseudogene. There are 15 residues in the CDR3. CDR3 nucleotide sequence: TGTGCCAGCAGCATGACTCCAGAGGGCTCTTCCGAGCAGTACTTC. Amino acids: CASSMTPEGSSEQYF.

V gene TRBV7-8 combines with J gene TRBJ2-1; D is unresolved. Germline V gene sequence: CDR1 SGHVS, CDR2 FQNEAQ. V gave up 5 bases and J gave up 10 bases, with 18 bases separating them. The CDR3 loop spans 14 amino acids. CDR3 nucleotide sequence: TGTGCCAGCAGCCGGCACGACGGCTATAGGGAGCAGTTCTTC. Its translation: CASSRHDGYREQFF. Together with reference TRBV7-8 and TRBJ2-1, the CDR3 gives the full variable domain: GAGVSQSPRYKVAKRGQDVALRCDPISGHVSLFWYQQALGQGPEFLTYFQNEAQLDKSGLPSDRFFAERPEGSVSTLKIQRTQQEDSAVYLCASSRHDGYREQFFGPGTRLTVL.

The rearrangement uses TRBV9 and TRBJ2-7; perhaps TRBD1 as D (6 bases). Trimming left V 0 bases short and J 6 bases short, with 19 bases between. Germline V gene data show CDR1 as SGDLS and CDR2 as YYNGEE. The CDR3 has 16 amino acids. The CDR3 here is CASSVGPAGQYAEQYF. CDR3 nucleotides: TGTGCCAGCAGCGTAGGTCCTGCTGGACAGTACGCCGAGCAGTACTTC.

The gene calls are TRBV7-9 and TRBJ2-7, with 10 nucleotides matching TRBD1. CDR1 is SEHNR and CDR2 is FQNEAQ in the germline V gene (reference sequence). The CDR3 covers 17 residues. J lost 3 bases, V lost 5 bases, and 13 bases had no gene match. CDR3 residues: CASSPMEGQGNGYEQYF. The CDR3 DNA reads TGTGCCAGCAGCCCGATGGAGGGACAGGGGAATGGCTACGAGCAGTACTTC. Using reference TRBV7-9 and TRBJ2-7 for the parts outside the CDR3, the full variable domain is DTGVSQNPRHKITKRGQNVTFRCDPISEHNRLYWYRQTLGQGPEFLTYFQNEAQLEKSRLLSDRFSAERPKGSFSTLEIQRTEQGDSAMYLCASSPMEGQGNGYEQYFGPGTRLTVT.

The chain carries TRBV7-9 and TRBJ2-1, with no clear D. Germline V gene lookup returns CDR1 SEHNR and CDR2 FQNEAQ (reference sequence). V dropped 11 bases and J dropped 7 bases, with 15 bases sitting between them. The CDR3 consists of 12 residues. The CDR3 spells CAGKRNENEQFF. The CDR3 DNA reads TGTGCCGGTAAGAGGAATGAGAATGAGCAGTTCTTC.

This clone was counted a few times. The rearrangement links TRBV27 to TRBJ1-6, with D unclear. CDR3 length: 15 amino acids. Looked up from germline, CDR1 is MNHEY and CDR2 is SMNVEV (reference sequence). V lost 6 bases and J lost 8, with 17 bases in between. CDR3 DNA sequence: TGTGCCAGCAGGGGTCGAGGGTCAGCAGATTCACCCCTCCACTTT. It codes for CASRGRGSADSPLHF.

The V and J genes are TRBV28 and TRBJ2-3; 12 bases line up with TRBD2. The CDR3 consists of 13 residues. Trimming took 4 bases from V and 10 from J; bases not matched to a gene: 3. Germline-derived CDR1 and CDR2 are MDHEN and SYDVKM. The CDR3 bases are TGTGCCAGCAGTTCGGGACTAGCGGGTGCGCAGTATTTT. It encodes CASSSGLAGAQYF. Drawing the rest from reference TRBV28 and TRBJ2-3, the complete variable domain is DVKVTQSSRYLVKRTGEKVFLECVQDMDHENMFWYRQDPGLGLRLIYFSYDVKMKEKGDIPEGYSVSREKKERFSLILESASTNQTSMYLCASSSGLAGAQYFGPGTRLTVL.

J is TRBJ1-1 and V is TRBV27; 7 bases align to TRBD1. CDR3 size: 14 residues. V lost 5 bases to trimming and J lost 6 bases; unmatched junction nucleotides: 9. Germline V gene data show CDR1 as MNHEY and CDR2 as SMNVEV (reference sequence). In DNA form, the CDR3 reads TGTGCCAGCAGTCCCTTGTCGACAGGGCCTGAAGCTTTCTTT. Its translation: CASSPLSTGPEAFF.